Included here is one TCR beta chain sequence, with context. The source of the sample is a study of blood T cell repertoires in COVID-19. Germline values: CDR1 ENHRY, CDR2 SYGVKD. The V end was cut by 8 bases, the J end by 1 base, with 9 bases between. This CDR3 spans 13 amino acids. In the original workflow: Estimation of nucleated cell counts relied on the amplification of reference gene primers. The assay was immunoSEQ multiplex PCR, and TCRdb's table has in-frame clones only and misses some. The D gene and trimming were derived from the DNA, and the V and J assignments and clone size from that table. Of 200,000 to 250,000 clones in the sample, roughly four fifths were seen once. Participants had their cohort set by participant-reported clinical history.

Sequencing input: PBMCs or T cells enriched from blood (not recorded which). The gene calls are TRBV10-3 and TRBJ1-3; D might be TRBD1 (6 bases). The receptor was isolated from a woman in her forties or fifties who had been exposed to COVID-19. The chain's CDR3 is CAIGQNSGNTIYF. The CDR3 bases are TGTGCCATCGGACAGAATTCTGGAAACACCATATATTTT.